These T cell receptor beta chains were read from a single sample in a study of blood T cells in healthy people across ages. MiXCR, run by TCRdb on the 5' RACE reads, gives a single entry per CDR3 protein. The repertoire consists of approximately 790,000 distinct CDR3 sequences, with approximately 59% occurring once and the leading ten covering 28%. Sample: blood. Source of these receptors: a man under 40 in good health. The CDR3 runs from the conserved cysteine through the conserved F or W. A D gene is named only where the DNA matches it firmly. A clone size is listed for some rows: how often the clone was seen (once, few, many), or a class if it is expanded.

clone_size j_call d_call v_call cdr3_aa cdr3_nt
- TRBJ1-6 TRBD1 TRBV28 CASSSFGQGKRSPLHF TGTGCCAGCAGCTCCTTCGGACAGGGAAAAAGATCACCCCTCCACTTT
- TRBJ1-2 - TRBV18 CASSPPAGRGYGYTF TGTGCCAGCTCACCACCGGCAGGGCGGGGTTATGGCTACACCTTC
few TRBJ2-3 - TRBV9 CASSPRRPLAGDTQYF TGTGCCAGCAGCCCCCGGCGCCCCCTCGCGGGAGATACGCAGTATTTT
- TRBJ2-3 TRBD2 TRBV25-1 CASSPSWEGINTDTRYF TGTGCCAGCAGTCCGTCCTGGGAGGGGATAAACACAGATACGCGGTATTTT
few TRBJ2-7 - TRBV7-3 CASSAGQGTEQYF TGTGCCAGCAGCGCCGGTCAGGGAACCGAGCAGTACTTC
- TRBJ2-6 TRBD1 TRBV9 CASSLTTGHGANVLTF TGTGCCAGCAGCTTGACGACAGGGCACGGGGCCAACGTCCTGACTTTC
once TRBJ1-5 - TRBV7-9 CASSLGEYQPQHF TGTGCCAGCAGCTTAGGAGAGTATCAGCCCCAGCATTTT
- TRBJ1-2 - TRBV6-5 CASKTDIGFGYTF TGTGCCAGCAAAACGGACATAGGGTTCGGCTACACCTTC
- TRBJ1-1 - TRBV10-3 CAISPGGLRDTEAFF TGTGCCATCAGTCCCGGTGGGTTGAGGGACACTGAAGCTTTCTTT
- TRBJ2-7 TRBD2 TRBV6-6 CASSFRTSGAYEQYF TGTGCCAGCAGTTTCCGGACTAGCGGGGCCTACGAGCAGTACTTC
- TRBJ1-2 TRBD1 TRBV12-3/TRBV12-4 CASTRDRGGYTF TGTGCCAGCACAAGAGACAGGGGTGGCTACACCTTC
- TRBJ1-5 TRBD1 TRBV29-1 CSVLNSQGGQPQHF TGCAGCGTTTTAAATAGCCAGGGGGGACAGCCCCAGCATTTT
- TRBJ2-7 - TRBV6-6 CASSGSGGEQYF TGTGCCAGCAGTGGCTCCGGGGGCGAGCAGTACTTC
- TRBJ2-1 TRBD2 TRBV20-1 CSARDHGGSYNEQFF TGCAGTGCTAGAGATCACGGGGGGTCCTACAATGAGCAGTTCTTC
- TRBJ2-7 TRBD1 TRBV27 CASWGQGGYEQYF TGTGCCAGTTGGGGACAGGGAGGATACGAGCAGTACTTC
- TRBJ2-7 - TRBV20-1 CSAWGGEGASYEQYF TGCAGTGCCTGGGGAGGGGAGGGGGCCTCCTACGAGCAGTACTTC
- TRBJ1-2 - TRBV28 CASSPASGLRIYGYTF TGTGCCAGCAGTCCCGCATCAGGGCTTCGGATCTATGGCTACACCTTC
- TRBJ2-7 TRBD1 TRBV20-1 CSARRTGEWAYEQYF TGCAGTGCAAGAAGGACAGGGGAATGGGCCTACGAGCAGTACTTC
once TRBJ1-2 TRBD1 TRBV27 CASSSGGGQGGYGYTF TGTGCCAGCAGTTCTGGAGGGGGACAGGGTGGCTATGGCTACACCTTC
- TRBJ1-4 - TRBV6-5 CASSSGNEKLFF TGTGCCAGCAGTTCAGGGAATGAAAAACTGTTTTTT
- TRBJ2-3 - TRBV29-1 CSVIATSTDTQYF TGCAGCGTTATTGCCACTAGCACAGATACGCAGTATTTT
- TRBJ2-1 - TRBV29-1 CSGSGDPNSYNEQFF TGCAGCGGAAGTGGGGACCCTAACTCCTACAATGAGCAGTTCTTC